This T cell receptor beta chain is from a study of T cell changes during pregnancy in multiple sclerosis. This table comes from immunoSEQ multiplex PCR, and its TCRdb copy is limited to in-frame clones, with some not included. The sample consists of about 83,000 clones, 90% to 95% of them appearing once. The sequence came from a female donor with multiple sclerosis, enrolled in a pregnancy study. Source: peripheral blood, taken in the second trimester of pregnancy.

CDR3 region: CASRAGVANEQFF. The CDR3, as DNA: TGTGCCAGCAGGGCAGGGGTTGCCAATGAGCAGTTCTTC. The genes are TRBV6-1 and TRBJ2-1; TRBD1 is a possible D gene (6 bases). The V end lost 6 bases, the J end lost 6 bases, and 12 bases lay between the germline ends. Germline V CDR1 and CDR2: MNHNS, SASEGT. CDR3 size: 13 residues.